This is a list of T cell receptor beta chains from one sample in a study of PD-L1 blockade in urothelial cancer. Some clones are missing from TCRdb's copy, which holds only in-frame ones; the method was immunoSEQ multiplex PCR. The table lists tens of thousands of clones, roughly 84% of them singletons. The material was PBMCs, obtained around atezolizumab (anti-PD-L1) treatment. Receptors were obtained from a man between 50 and 59 years old with urothelial cancer. Each CDR3 is given with its conserved first and last residue. A D gene is named only where the DNA matches it firmly.

V gene	D gene	J gene	CDR3 protein
TRBV10-1	.	TRBJ2-1	CASSESGQSYNEQFF
TRBV6-5	TRBD1	TRBJ1-2	CASSTRFGQGNGYTF
TRBV20-1	TRBD1	TRBJ2-5	CSAGTAETQYF
TRBV28	TRBD1	TRBJ1-1	CASRRPGQGNTEAFF
TRBV9	.	TRBJ2-7	CASSPQDSTYEQYF
TRBV15	TRBD1	TRBJ1-6	CATSRGDRGNSPLHF
TRBV5-1	.	TRBJ2-6	CASSPHWDTSTGANVLTF
TRBV2	.	TRBJ1-1	CASSVAGEAEAFF
TRBV7-9	TRBD2	TRBJ2-1	CASSLVSGRLVDNEQFF
TRBV5-1	TRBD2	TRBJ2-1	CASSLGGAGTYNEQFF
TRBV29-1	.	TRBJ1-1	CSVQLNTEAFF
TRBV6-5	.	TRBJ2-7	CASSYSRGSTYEQYF
TRBV18	.	TRBJ2-7	CASSPGGTEYF
TRBV19	TRBD1	TRBJ2-2	CASNRGRDTGELFF
TRBV12-5	TRBD2	TRBJ2-5	CASGLVATSGEETQYF
TRBV5-1	TRBD2	TRBJ2-5	CASSSGLGGKQETQYF
TRBV4-1	TRBD1	TRBJ1-1	CASSRQGAGTEAFF
TRBV6-1	.	TRBJ2-3	CASGLEGATDTQYF
TRBV7-2	.	TRBJ2-5	CASSLAQGWETQYF
TRBV7-2	TRBD1	TRBJ1-6	CASTKSTGIYSPLHF
TRBV30	.	TRBJ2-1	CAWSHYSYNEQFF
TRBV5-6	TRBD1	TRBJ1-2	CASSPGQGVWGYTF
TRBV4-1	TRBD2	TRBJ2-7	CASSQQPPLAGGSYEQYF
TRBV2	.	TRBJ2-5	CASSGQTQYF